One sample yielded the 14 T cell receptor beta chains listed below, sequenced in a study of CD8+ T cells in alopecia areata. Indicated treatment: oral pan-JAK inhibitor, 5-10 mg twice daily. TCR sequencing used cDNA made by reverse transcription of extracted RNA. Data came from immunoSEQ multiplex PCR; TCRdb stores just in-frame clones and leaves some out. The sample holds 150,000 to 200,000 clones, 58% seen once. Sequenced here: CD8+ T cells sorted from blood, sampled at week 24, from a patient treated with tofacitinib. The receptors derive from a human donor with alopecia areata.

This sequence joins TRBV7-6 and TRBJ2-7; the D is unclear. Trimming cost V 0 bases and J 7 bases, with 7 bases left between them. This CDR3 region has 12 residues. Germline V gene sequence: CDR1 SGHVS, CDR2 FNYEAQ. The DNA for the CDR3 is TGTGCCAGCAGCTTAGCTGGGTCTGAGCAGTACTTC. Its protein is CASSLAGSEQYF.

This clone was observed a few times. CDR3: CASSAGRYGYGYTF. The CDR3 coding sequence is TGTGCCAGCAGCGCGGGGAGGTACGGCTATGGCTACACCTTC. The chain uses TRBV2 and TRBJ1-2, with D uncertain. The germline V gene encodes CDR1 SNHLY and CDR2 FYNNEI. The CDR3 has 14 amino acids. With 6 bases removed from V and 4 bases from J, the gap between germline ends came to 15 bases.

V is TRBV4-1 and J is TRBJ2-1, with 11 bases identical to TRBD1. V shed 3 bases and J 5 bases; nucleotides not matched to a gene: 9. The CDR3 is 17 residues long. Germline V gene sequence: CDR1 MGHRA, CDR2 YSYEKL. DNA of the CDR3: TGCGCCAGCAGCCATATCGGACAGGGGGCAATGAACAATGAGCAGTTCTTC. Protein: CASSHIGQGAMNNEQFF.

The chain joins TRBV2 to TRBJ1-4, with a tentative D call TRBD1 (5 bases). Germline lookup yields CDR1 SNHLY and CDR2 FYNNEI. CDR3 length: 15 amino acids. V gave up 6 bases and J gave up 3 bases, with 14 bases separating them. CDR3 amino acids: CASRGLQAANEKLFF. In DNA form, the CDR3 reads TGTGCCAGCAGGGGACTGCAGGCGGCTAATGAAAAACTGTTTTTT.

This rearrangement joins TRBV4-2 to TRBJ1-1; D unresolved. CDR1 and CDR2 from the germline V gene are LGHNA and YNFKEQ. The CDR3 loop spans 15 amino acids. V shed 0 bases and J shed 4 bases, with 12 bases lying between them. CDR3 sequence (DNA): TGTGCCAGCAGCCAAGATCCCAACAGTTTCACTGAAGCTTTCTTT. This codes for CASSQDPNSFTEAFF.

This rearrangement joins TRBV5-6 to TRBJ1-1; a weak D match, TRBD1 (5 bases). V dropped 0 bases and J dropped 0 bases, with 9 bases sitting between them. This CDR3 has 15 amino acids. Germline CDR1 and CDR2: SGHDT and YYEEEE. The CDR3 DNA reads TGTGCCAGCAGCTTGGGCGCGGACATGAACACTGAAGCTTTCTTT. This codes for CASSLGADMNTEAFF.

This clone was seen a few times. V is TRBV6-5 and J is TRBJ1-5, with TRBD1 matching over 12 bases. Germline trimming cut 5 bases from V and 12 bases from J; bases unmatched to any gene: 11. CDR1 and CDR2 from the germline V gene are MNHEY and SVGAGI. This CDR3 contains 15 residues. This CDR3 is CASSPRDRGLWVQHF. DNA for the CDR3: TGTGCCAGCAGTCCCCGGGACAGGGGGCTTTGGGTCCAGCATTTT.

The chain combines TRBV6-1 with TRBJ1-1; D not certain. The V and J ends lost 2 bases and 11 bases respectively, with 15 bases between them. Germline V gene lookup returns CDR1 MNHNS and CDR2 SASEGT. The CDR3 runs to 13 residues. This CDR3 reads CASSESERSGAFF. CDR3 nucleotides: TGTGCCAGCAGTGAATCGGAGAGGAGTGGGGCTTTCTTT.

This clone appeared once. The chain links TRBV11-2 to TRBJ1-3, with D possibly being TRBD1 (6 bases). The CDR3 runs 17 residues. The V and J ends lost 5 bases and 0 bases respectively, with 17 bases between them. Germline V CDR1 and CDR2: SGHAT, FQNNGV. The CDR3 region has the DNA TGTGCCAGCAGCCCCCGTGGACAGTTCAGCTCTGGAAACACCATATATTTT. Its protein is CASSPRGQFSSGNTIYF.

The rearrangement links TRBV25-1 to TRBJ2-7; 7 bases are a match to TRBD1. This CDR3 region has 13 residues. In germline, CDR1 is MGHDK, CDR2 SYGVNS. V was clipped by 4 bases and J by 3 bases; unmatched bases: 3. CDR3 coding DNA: TGTGCCAGCAGTGGCCGGGACAGCTACGAGCAGTACTTC. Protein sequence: CASSGRDSYEQYF.

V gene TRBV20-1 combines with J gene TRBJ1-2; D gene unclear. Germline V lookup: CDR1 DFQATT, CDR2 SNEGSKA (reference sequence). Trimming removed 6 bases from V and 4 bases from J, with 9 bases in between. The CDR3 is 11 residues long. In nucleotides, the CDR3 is TGCAGTGCCCAGAGAGGCTATGGCTACACCTTC. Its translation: CSAQRGYGYTF.

The CDR3 DNA sequence: TGTGCCTGGAGCACGACGGGACAGGGTCTTTCCGATGGCTATGGCTACACCTTC. Translating gives CAWSTTGQGLSDGYGYTF. The genes are TRBV30 and TRBJ1-2; 9 bases are a match to TRBD1. The V gene end was trimmed by 3 bases and the J gene end by 4 bases; junction bases not matched to a gene: 18. This CDR3 has 18 amino acids. Germline V gene sequence: CDR1 GTSNPN, CDR2 SVGIG (reference sequence). Full variable domain (outside the CDR3, taken from reference TRBV30 and TRBJ1-2): SQTIHQWPATLVQPVGSPLSLECTVEGTSNPNLYWYRQAAGRGLQLLFYSVGIGQISSEVPQNLSASRPQDRQFILSSKKLLLSDSGFYLCAWSTTGQGLSDGYGYTFGSGTRLTVV.

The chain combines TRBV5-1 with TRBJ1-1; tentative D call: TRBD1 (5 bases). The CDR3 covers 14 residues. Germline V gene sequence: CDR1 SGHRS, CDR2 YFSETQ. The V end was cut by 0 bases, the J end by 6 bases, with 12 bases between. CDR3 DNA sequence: TGCGCCAGCAGCTTGGCCGGAGGGGCGGCTGAAGCTTTCTTT. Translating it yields CASSLAGGAAEAFF.

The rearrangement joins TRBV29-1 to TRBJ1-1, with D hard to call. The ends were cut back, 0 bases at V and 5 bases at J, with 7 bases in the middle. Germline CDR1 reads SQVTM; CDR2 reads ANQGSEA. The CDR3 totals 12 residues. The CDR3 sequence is CSVEDRRTEAFF. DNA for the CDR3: TGCAGCGTTGAAGATAGGAGAACTGAAGCTTTCTTT.